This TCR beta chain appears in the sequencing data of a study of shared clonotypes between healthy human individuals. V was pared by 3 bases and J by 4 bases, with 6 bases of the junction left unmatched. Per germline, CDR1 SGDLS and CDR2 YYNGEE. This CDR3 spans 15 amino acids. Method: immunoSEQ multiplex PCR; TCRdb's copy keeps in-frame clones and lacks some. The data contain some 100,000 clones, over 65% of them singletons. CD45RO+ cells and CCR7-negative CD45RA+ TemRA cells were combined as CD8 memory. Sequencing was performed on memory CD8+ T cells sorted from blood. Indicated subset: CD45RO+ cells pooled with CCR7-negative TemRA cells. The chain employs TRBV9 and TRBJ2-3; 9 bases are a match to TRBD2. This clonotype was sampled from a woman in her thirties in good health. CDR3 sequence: CASSAIAGVADTQYF. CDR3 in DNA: TGTGCCAGCAGCGCAATAGCGGGAGTAGCAGATACGCAGTATTTT. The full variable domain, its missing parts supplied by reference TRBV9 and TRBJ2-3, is DSGVTQTPKHLITATGQRVTLRCSPRSGDLSVYWYQQSLDQGLQFLIQYYNGEERAKGNILERFSAQQFPDLHSELNLSSLELGDSALYFCASSAIAGVADTQYFGPGTRLTVL.